This T cell receptor beta chain came from a study of cytotoxic CD8 clonotypes in ibrutinib-treated CLL. Study overall: Response samples were taken after a median of around 11 months on treatment, range 6 to 36.

The V segment lost 4 bases and the J segment 1 base; nucleotides outside the gene matches: 2. The CDR3 runs to 16 residues. Germline assignment: CDR1 SGHRS and CDR2 YFSETQ. The planned depth of sequencing spanned 1 in 200,000 to 1 in 1 million T cells. The assay was immunoSEQ multiplex PCR, and TCRdb's table has in-frame clones only and misses some. The data contain some 140,000 clones, roughly three quarters of them singletons. Overall study findings and caveats: The study found public clonotypes uncommon, contracting or stable on treatment. At progression, clonality fell back toward baseline after rising at ibrutinib response.

In regard to this clone: Its cognate antigen is unknown.

Sample: PBMCs, taken after 12 months of ibrutinib treatment. The V gene is TRBV5-1, the J gene TRBJ2-1; 13 nucleotides match TRBD2. This receptor was obtained from a human donor with chronic lymphocytic leukemia. The DNA of the CDR3 is TGCGCCAGCAGCCGGGGACTAGCGGGATCCTACAATGAGCAGTTCTTC. Encoded protein: CASSRGLAGSYNEQFF.